This T cell receptor beta chain came from a study of blood T cell repertoires in COVID-19. With V trimmed by 3 bases and J by 0 bases, 13 bases remained unmatched. Germline V gene lookup returns CDR1 LNHNV and CDR2 YYDKDF (reference sequence). The CDR3 is 18 amino acids. Generated by immunoSEQ multiplex PCR, the TCRdb table keeps only in-frame clones and is missing some. This sample carries around 230,000 clones, roughly 80% of them seen once, and the ten largest clones take about 9.5%. The chain combines TRBV15 with TRBJ1-1; 7 bases agree with TRBD1. The TCR comes from a woman aged 80 or over with acute or convalescent COVID-19. The sample taken for sequencing was peripheral blood. CDR3 DNA sequence: TGTGCCACCAGCAGGAGTACCGGGGACAGCCTGATGAACACTGAAGCTTTCTTT. Translated: CATSRSTGDSLMNTEAFF. Full variable domain (missing parts from reference TRBV15 and TRBJ1-1): DAMVIQNPRYQVTQFGKPVTLSCSQTLNHNVMYWYQQKSSQAPKLLFHYYDKDFNNEADTPDNFQSRRPNTSFCFLDIRSPGLGDTAMYLCATSRSTGDSLMNTEAFFGQGTRLTVV.